This T cell receptor beta chain comes out of a study of blood T cells in healthy people across ages. General study points: Nothing was known about donor CMV status, and this possibly confounded expanded clonotype changes. Unsorted PBMC input precluded a conclusive naive versus antigen-experienced comparison. Higher naive T cell percentage went strongly together with higher TCR beta diversity.

This CDR3 is built from 14 residues. CDR1 MNHEY and CDR2 SVGAGI come from the germline V gene. Trimming cost V 8 bases and J 4 bases, with 17 bases left between them. Donors gave 9 to 10 milliliters of peripheral blood apiece. A sample-barcoded 5' primer and a J-beta primer mix were used in a second PCR of roughly 7 to 11 cycles. TCRdb re-derived calls from the 5' RACE reads in MiXCR, one entry per CDR3 protein. Of hundreds of thousands of distinct CDR3 sequences listed, around 52% are singletons. As for this clonotype: Its antigen is unidentified.

Sequencing was performed on blood. The chain recombines TRBV6-5 with TRBJ1-1; D perhaps matches TRBD1 (6 bases). This TCR derives from a woman aged 80 or older in good health. CDR3 sequence reads: CASGGGGAITEAFF. The CDR3, as DNA: TGTGCCAGCGGGGGAGGGGGGGCGATCACTGAAGCTTTCTTT.